The 8 T cell receptor beta chains in this list originate from one sample, sequenced in a study of blood T cell repertoires in COVID-19. Sequencing used immunoSEQ multiplex PCR; TCRdb keeps in-frame clones, though not all of them. The sample lists a few hundred thousand clones; roughly 90% were seen once. Sequences were obtained from PBMCs or T cells enriched from blood (not recorded which). Receptors originate from a woman aged 40 to 50 who had recovered from COVID-19.

The CDR3 DNA reads TGTGCCAGCAAGCAGGGCTACAATGAGCAGTTCTTC. This translates into CASKQGYNEQFF. The rearrangement uses TRBV27 and TRBJ2-1; maybe TRBD1 (5 bases). In germline, CDR1 is MNHEY, CDR2 SMNVEV (reference sequence). The CDR3 totals 12 residues. Trimming stripped 7 bases from V and 3 bases from J, with 7 bases between.

J is TRBJ1-3 and V is TRBV7-8, with D possibly matching TRBD1 (6 bases). V gave up 5 bases and J gave up 0 bases, with 17 bases separating them. Germline V gene data show CDR1 as SGHVS and CDR2 as FQNEAQ. CDR3 size: 17 residues. CDR3 residues: CASSPRDTETSGNTIYF. The DNA for the CDR3 is TGTGCCAGCAGCCCCCGGGACACCGAAACCTCTGGAAACACCATATATTTT.

The gene calls are TRBV27 and TRBJ2-7, with 9 bases aligning to TRBD1. This CDR3 spans 15 amino acids. The germline CDR1 and CDR2 sequences are MNHEY and SMNVEV (reference sequence). J was trimmed by 3 bases and V by 2 bases; bases with no gene match: 5. The CDR3 is CASSLTRDRVYEQYF. DNA of the CDR3: TGTGCCAGCAGTTTAACCCGGGACAGGGTCTACGAGCAGTACTTC.

The V call is TRBV7-2, the J call TRBJ2-2, with 9 bases aligning to TRBD1. Germline CDR1 SGHTA, CDR2 FQGNSA. After removal of 4 bases from V and 5 bases from J, the junction contained 17 bases not matched to a gene. The CDR3 is 19 amino acids. The CDR3 here is CASSSKKLLGTGWTGELFF. In nucleotides, the CDR3 is TGTGCCAGCAGCTCAAAAAAACTCCTAGGGACAGGGTGGACCGGGGAGCTGTTTTTT.

The genes are TRBV4-1 and TRBJ2-2; 7 bases map to TRBD2. Germline V CDR1 and CDR2: MGHRA, YSYEKL. The CDR3 consists of 17 residues. The J segment lost 6 bases and the V segment lost 2 bases, leaving 12 bases of the junction unmatched. The CDR3 bases are TGCGCCAGCAGCCAAATCAGGGCGGGGAGGGCCGCCGGGGAGCTGTTTTTT. Translating gives CASSQIRAGRAAGELFF.

The chain links TRBV5-4 to TRBJ1-1; perhaps TRBD1 as D (6 bases). This CDR3 region has 16 residues. Germline-derived CDR1 and CDR2 are SGHNT and YYREEE (reference sequence). With 0 bases removed from V and 0 bases from J, the gap between germline ends came to 12 bases. CDR3 region: CASSLEGGSMNTEAFF. As DNA, the CDR3 is TGTGCCAGCAGCTTGGAGGGGGGGTCAATGAACACTGAAGCTTTCTTT. The variable domain in full, completed from reference TRBV5-4 and TRBJ1-1, reads ETGVTQSPTHLIKTRGQQVTLRCSSQSGHNTVSWYQQALGQGPQFIFQYYREEENGRGNFPPRFSGLQFPNYSSELNVNALELDDSALYLCASSLEGGSMNTEAFFGQGTRLTVV.

The rearrangement links TRBV7-2 to TRBJ2-7; D gene uncertain. Trimming cost V 3 bases and J 4 bases, with 19 bases left between them. The CDR3 extends over 16 amino acids. The V gene's germline CDR1 is SGHTA and CDR2 FQGNSA. The CDR3 loop reads CASSFSSLTQEYEQYF. In DNA form, the CDR3 reads TGTGCCAGCAGCTTTAGTTCGTTAACTCAAGAGTACGAGCAGTACTTC.

This chain links TRBV3-1 (or the pseudogene TRBV3-2) with TRBJ1-1; D is unresolved. V lost 1 base, J lost 10 bases, and 13 bases lay in between. This CDR3 is 13 amino acids long. Per germline, CDR1 LGHDT and CDR2 YNNKEL (reference sequence). The CDR3 region is CASSQVRLGGAFF. The CDR3 nucleotides are TGTGCCAGCAGCCAAGTTCGCCTGGGAGGAGCTTTCTTT.